A selection of T cell receptor beta chains follows, all from one sample in a study of beta chain features in type 1 diabetes. Repertoires were generated with immunoSEQ multiplex PCR, while TCRdb's copy carries only in-frame clones and drops some. The sample records 970,000 or so clones, 15% to 20% being singletons. The sample taken for sequencing was naive CD4+ T cells from blood. The receptor source for this set is a woman under 30 in good health. The conserved cysteine and the conserved F or W are not part of the CDR3 here. A D gene is named only where the DNA matches it firmly.

>TRBV28|NA
ASSLGQSYEQY
>TRBV15|NA
ATSRPGGAHQPQH
>TRBV7-9|NA
ASSLVFSGNTIY
>TRBV2|NA
ASSESWTY
>TRBV6-5|TRBD1
ASSYSTGTTYEQY
>TRBV9|NA
ASSVGVGLLNTEAF
>TRBV4-3|NA
ASSQGHNNEQF
>TRBV28|NA
ASSLNRISYNEQF
>TRBV7-9|NA
ASSLGLMNTEAF
>TRBV6-5|TRBD2
ASSHRLAGEQY
>TRBV4-3|NA
ASSLDPNTEAF
>TRBV29-1|TRBD1
SVGRDRGYEQY
>TRBV19|NA
ASSSTVRSSYGYT
>TRBV28|NA
ASSLLGGSHNEQF
>TRBV7-2|TRBD2
ASSPRTSGRVGTGELF
>TRBV10-3|NA
AISEKDYQPGELF
>TRBV18|NA
ASSPPGKDGYT
>TRBV4-3|NA
ASSQGSPGGTQY
>TRBV6-5|TRBD2
ASSLTGLGTVHEQF
>TRBV6-5|NA
ASRRGITGELF
>TRBV6-6|NA
ASSYSMGYGYT
>TRBV21-1|NA
ASSKNTRREGPAYSGTGELF
>TRBV6-5|TRBD1
ASSRGTNEKLF
>TRBV18|NA
ASSPGGSSYNEQF
>TRBV9|NA
ASSVEYQGWNEQF
>TRBV5-1|NA
ASSVSRTDTQY
>TRBV15|NA
ATGTGPWEQY
>TRBV28|NA
ASSLGAGGGTGANVLT
>TRBV15|TRBD2
ATSRALAGGTYEQY
>TRBV28|NA
HGSGEFEQY
>TRBV28|TRBD2
ASSLGLAGLAYEQY